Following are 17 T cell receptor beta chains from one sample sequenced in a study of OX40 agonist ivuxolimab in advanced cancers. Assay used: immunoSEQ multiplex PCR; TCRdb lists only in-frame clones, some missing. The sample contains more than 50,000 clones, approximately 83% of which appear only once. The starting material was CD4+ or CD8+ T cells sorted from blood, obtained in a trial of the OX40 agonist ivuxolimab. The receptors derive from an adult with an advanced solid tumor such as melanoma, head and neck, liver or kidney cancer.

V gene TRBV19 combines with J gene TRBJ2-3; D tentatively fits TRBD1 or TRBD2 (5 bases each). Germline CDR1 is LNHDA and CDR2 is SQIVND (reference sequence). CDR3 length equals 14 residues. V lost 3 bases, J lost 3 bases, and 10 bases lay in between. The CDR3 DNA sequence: TGTGCCAGTAGTATGGGGGATCAGACAGATACGCAGTATTTT. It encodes CASSMGDQTDTQYF.

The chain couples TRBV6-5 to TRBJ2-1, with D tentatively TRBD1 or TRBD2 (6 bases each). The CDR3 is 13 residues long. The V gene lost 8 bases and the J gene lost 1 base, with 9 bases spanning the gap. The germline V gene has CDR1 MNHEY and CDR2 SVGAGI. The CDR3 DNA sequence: TGTGCCAGCTCGGGGGCTTCCTACAATGAGCAGTTCTTC. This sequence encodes CASSGASYNEQFF.

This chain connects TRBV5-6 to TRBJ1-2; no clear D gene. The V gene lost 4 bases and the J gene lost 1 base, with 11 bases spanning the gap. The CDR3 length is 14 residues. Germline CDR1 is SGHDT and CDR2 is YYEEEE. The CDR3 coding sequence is TGTGCCAGCAGCCCCCCACCGGGTAACTATGGCTACACCTTC. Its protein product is CASSPPPGNYGYTF.

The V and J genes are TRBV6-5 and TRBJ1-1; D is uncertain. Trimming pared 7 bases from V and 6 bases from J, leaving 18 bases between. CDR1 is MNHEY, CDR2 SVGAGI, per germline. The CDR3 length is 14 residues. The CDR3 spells CASNSHSRGPEAFF. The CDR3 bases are TGTGCCAGCAACTCACACTCGAGAGGACCTGAAGCTTTCTTT.

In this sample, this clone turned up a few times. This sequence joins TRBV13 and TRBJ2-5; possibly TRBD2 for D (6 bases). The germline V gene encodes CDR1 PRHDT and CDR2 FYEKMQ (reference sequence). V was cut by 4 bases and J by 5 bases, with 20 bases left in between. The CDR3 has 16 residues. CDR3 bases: TGTGCCAGCAGCTACTCTGAGGGACTGTCGATGGAGACCCAGTACTTC. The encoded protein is CASSYSEGLSMETQYF.

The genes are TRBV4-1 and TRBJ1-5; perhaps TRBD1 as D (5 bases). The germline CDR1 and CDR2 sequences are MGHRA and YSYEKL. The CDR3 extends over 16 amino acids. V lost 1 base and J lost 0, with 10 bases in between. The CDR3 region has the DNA TGCGCCAGCAGCCAAGTTGGGGGATTTAGCAATCAGCCCCAGCATTTT. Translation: CASSQVGGFSNQPQHF.

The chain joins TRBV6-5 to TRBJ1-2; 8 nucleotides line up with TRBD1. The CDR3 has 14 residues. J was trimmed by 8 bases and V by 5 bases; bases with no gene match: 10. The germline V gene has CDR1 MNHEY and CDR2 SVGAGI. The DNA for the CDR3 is TGTGCCAGCAGTCAGGGGACAGGAGGTACGGGCTACACCTTC. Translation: CASSQGTGGTGYTF.

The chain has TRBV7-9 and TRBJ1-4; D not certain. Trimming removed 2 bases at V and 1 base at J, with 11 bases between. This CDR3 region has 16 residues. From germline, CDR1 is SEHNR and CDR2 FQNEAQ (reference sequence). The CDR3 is CASSLPDGETNEKLFF. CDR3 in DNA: TGTGCCAGCAGCTTACCGGACGGGGAAACTAATGAAAAACTGTTTTTT.

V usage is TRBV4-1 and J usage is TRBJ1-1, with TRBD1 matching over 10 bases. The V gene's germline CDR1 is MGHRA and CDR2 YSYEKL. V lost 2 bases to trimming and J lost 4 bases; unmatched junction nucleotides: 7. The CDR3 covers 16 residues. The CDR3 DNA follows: TGCGCCAGCAGCCAACCTGGGGGGACAGGGGCCACTGAAGCTTTCTTT. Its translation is CASSQPGGTGATEAFF.

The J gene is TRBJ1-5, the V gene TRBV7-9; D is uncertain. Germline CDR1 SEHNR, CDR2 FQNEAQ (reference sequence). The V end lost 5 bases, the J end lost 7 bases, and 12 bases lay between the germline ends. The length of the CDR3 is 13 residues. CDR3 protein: CASSPRLGQPQHF. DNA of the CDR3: TGTGCCAGCAGCCCCCGGCTCGGGCAGCCCCAGCATTTT. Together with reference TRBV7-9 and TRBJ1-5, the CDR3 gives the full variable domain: DTGVSQNPRHKITKRGQNVTFRCDPISEHNRLYWYRQTLGQGPEFLTYFQNEAQLEKSRLLSDRFSAERPKGSFSTLEIQRTEQGDSAMYLCASSPRLGQPQHFGDGTRLSIL.

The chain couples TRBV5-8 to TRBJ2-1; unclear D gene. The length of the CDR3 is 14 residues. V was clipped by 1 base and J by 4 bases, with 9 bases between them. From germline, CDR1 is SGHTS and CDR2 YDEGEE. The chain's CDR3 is CASSLLLVYNEQFF. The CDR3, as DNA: TGTGCCAGCAGCTTGCTTTTGGTTTACAATGAGCAGTTCTTC.

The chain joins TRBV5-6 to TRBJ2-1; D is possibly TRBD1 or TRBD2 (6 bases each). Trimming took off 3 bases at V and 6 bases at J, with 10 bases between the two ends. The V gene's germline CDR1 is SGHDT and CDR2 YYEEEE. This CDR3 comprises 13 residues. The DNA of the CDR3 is TGTGCCAGCAGCTGGGGGGCTGGCAATGAGCAGTTCTTC. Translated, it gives CASSWGAGNEQFF.

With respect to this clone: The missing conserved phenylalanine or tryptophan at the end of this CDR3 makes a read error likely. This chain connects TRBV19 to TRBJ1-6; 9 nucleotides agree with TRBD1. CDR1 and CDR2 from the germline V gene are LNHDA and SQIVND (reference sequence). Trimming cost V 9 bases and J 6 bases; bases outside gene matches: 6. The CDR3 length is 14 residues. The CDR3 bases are TGTGCCAGAGGACAGGGGAAAGGTAATTCACCCCTCCACCTT. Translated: CARGQGKGNSPLHL.

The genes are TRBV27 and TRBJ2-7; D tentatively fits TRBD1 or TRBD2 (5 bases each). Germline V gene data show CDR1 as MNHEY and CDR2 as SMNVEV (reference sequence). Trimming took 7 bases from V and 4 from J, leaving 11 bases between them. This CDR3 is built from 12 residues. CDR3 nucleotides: TGTGCCAGCACCAGTGGGGGATACGAGCAGTACTTC. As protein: CASTSGGYEQYF.

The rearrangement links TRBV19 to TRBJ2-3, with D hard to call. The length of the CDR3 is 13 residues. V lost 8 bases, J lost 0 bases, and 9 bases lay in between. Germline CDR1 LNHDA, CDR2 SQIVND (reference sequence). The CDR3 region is CASRLGSTDTQYF. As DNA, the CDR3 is TGTGCCAGTCGGCTAGGGAGCACAGATACGCAGTATTTT.

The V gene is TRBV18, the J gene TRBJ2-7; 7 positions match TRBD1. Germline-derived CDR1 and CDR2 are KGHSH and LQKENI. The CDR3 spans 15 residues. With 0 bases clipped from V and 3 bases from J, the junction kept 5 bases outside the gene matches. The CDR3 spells CASSPPGQKNYEQYF. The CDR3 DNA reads TGTGCCAGCTCACCACCGGGACAGAAAAACTACGAGCAGTACTTC. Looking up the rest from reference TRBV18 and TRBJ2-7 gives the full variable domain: NAGVMQNPRHLVRRRGQEARLRCSPMKGHSHVYWYRQLPEEGLKFMVYLQKENIIDESGMPKERFSAEFPKEGPSILRIQQVVRGDSAAYFCASSPPGQKNYEQYFGPGTRLTVT.

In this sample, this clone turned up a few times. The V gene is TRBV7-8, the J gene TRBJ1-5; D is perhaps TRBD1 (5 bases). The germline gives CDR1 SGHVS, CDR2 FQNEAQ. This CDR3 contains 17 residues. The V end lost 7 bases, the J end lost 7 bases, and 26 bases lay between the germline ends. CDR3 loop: CASTSATVMSLGQPQHF. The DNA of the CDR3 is TGTGCCAGCACCTCCGCGACAGTGATGTCACTAGGGCAGCCCCAGCATTTT.